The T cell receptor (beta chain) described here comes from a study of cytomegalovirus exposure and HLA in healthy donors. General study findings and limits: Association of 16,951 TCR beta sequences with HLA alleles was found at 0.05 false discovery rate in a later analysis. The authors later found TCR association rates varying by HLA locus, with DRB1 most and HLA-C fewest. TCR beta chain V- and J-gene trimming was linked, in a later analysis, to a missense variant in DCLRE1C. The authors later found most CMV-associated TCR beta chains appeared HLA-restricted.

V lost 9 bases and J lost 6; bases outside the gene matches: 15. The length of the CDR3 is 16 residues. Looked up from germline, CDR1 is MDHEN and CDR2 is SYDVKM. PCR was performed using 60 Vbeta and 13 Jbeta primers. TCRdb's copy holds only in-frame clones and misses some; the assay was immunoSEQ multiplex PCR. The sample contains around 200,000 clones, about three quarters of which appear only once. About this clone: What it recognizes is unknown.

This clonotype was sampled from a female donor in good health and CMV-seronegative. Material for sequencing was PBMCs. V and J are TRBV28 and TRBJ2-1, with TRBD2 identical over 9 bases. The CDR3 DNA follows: TGTGCCAGTCATAGCGGGAGTATCCGCCTGGCCAATGAGCAGTTCTTC. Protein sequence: CASHSGSIRLANEQFF.